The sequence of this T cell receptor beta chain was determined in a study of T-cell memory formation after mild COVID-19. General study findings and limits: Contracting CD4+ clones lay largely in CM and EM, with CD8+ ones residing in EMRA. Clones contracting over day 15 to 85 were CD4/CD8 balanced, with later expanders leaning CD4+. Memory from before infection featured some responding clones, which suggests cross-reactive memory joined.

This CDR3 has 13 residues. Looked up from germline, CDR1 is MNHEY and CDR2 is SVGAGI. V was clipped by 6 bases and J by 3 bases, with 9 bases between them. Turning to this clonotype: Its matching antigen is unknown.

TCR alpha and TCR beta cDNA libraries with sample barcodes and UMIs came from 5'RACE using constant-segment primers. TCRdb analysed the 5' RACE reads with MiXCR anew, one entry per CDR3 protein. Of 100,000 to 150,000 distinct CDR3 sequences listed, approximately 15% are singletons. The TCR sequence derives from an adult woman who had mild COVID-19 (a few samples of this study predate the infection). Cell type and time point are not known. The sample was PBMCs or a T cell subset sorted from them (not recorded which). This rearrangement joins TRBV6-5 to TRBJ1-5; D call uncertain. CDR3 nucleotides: TGTGCCAGCAGAGCAGGATCCAATCAGCCCCAGCATTTT. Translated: CASRAGSNQPQHF.